Included here is one T cell receptor (beta chain) sequence, with context. Antigen specificity is unknown. On sorted subsets, replicate PCRs used 200 ng DNA, or 27,000 or so T cell genomes. As handled by the study authors: Because ImmunoSEQ provided only junction sequences with no quality scores, the filtering differed. This table comes from immunoSEQ multiplex PCR, and its TCRdb copy is limited to in-frame clones, with some not included. V and J calls and clone size come straight from that table; D and trimming were deduced from the DNA. The sample consists of 2 million to 2.5 million clones, about 92% of them appearing once. The data derive from a study of shared clonotypes between healthy human individuals. The wider study: CD8 memory received one plate per donor, CD8 naive two, CD4 memory three and CD4 naive three. General study findings and limits: What limited the represented genetic and exposure-history diversity was the small number of donors.

The CDR3 runs 13 residues. V trimming: 0 bases; J trimming: 7 bases; junction bases outside the gene matches: 3. Per the germline V gene, CDR1 is MNHEY and CDR2 is SMNVEV (reference sequence). Naive CD8 cells, CD45RO-negative and positively selected for CCR7, excluded terminally differentiated effector memory CD45RA+ cells. The receptor comes from a man aged 18 to 30 in good health. Some clones in this sample may be carry-over from other donors' samples. The chain combines TRBV27 with TRBJ2-7; 7 bases are a match to TRBD1. The sample taken for sequencing was naive CD8+ T cells from PBMCs. CDR3 loop: CASSLSAQGEQYF. The CDR3 bases are TGTGCCAGCAGTTTATCGGCACAGGGGGAGCAGTACTTC.